Reported below is one TCR beta chain. Its specificity is unknown. From the roughly 120-subject validation cohort, which was separate from the approximately 700-subject first cohort, the donors were drawn. The record originates from a study of cytomegalovirus exposure and HLA in healthy donors. Study-wide results and limits: Listed as cytomegalovirus-associated were 150 to 200 TCR beta chains. Most observed TCR sequences were rare, whereas some public TCRs were detected in many donors.

V shed 3 bases, J shed 2 bases, and the junction held 4 bases outside the gene matches. There are 14 residues in the CDR3. Germline-derived CDR1 and CDR2 are GTSNPN and SVGIG (reference sequence). Generated by immunoSEQ multiplex PCR, the TCRdb table keeps only in-frame clones and is missing some. The table shows 90,000 or so clones, with around 85% occurring only once. The chain uses TRBV30 and TRBJ2-7; 10 nucleotides match TRBD1. This clonotype was obtained from a young man in good health and CMV-seropositive. Sequenced sample: PBMCs. In DNA, the CDR3 is TGTGCCTGGAGCCCCGGGACAGGGGCCTACGAGCAGTACTTC. Translating gives CAWSPGTGAYEQYF.